This T cell receptor beta chain was recovered during a study of blood T cells in healthy people across ages. V lost 6 bases to trimming and J lost 5 bases, with 16 bases between them. The CDR3 is 13 residues long. Germline CDR1 reads DFQATT; CDR2 reads SNEGSKA (reference sequence). A remark on this clonotype: Its antigen remains unidentified.

There were at least 5.5 micrograms of total RNA extracted from every sample. General study results and limits: Possibly, changes in expanded clonotypes were confounded because donor CMV status was unknown. Naive T cell percentage showed a strong correlation with the diversity of TCR beta.

A J-beta primer mix and a sample-barcoded 5' primer were used in a second PCR of about 7 to 12 cycles. TCRdb ran MiXCR on the 5' RACE reads and lists one entry per CDR3 protein. This sample has some 860,000 distinct CDR3 sequences, with roughly three fifths found just once. The source of this sequence is a man aged 35 to 55 in good health. The sample taken for sequencing was blood. V is TRBV20-1 and J is TRBJ1-2, with D uncertain. The CDR3 here is CSASLLGDYGYTF. Written as DNA, the CDR3 is TGCAGTGCCAGTTTGTTGGGTGATTATGGCTACACCTTC.